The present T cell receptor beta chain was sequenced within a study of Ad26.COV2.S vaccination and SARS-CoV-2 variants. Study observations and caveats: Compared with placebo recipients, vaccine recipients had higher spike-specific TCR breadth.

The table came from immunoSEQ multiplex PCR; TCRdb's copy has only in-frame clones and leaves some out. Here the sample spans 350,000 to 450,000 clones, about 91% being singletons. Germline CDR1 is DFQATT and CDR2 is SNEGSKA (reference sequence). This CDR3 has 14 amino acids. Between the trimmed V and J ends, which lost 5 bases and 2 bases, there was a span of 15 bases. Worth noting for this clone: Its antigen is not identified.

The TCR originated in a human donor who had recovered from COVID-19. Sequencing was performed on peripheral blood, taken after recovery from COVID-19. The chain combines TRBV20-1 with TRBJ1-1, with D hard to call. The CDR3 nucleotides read TGCAGTGCTCGTGGAGGGCATAGCAACACTGAAGCTTTCTTT. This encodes CSARGGHSNTEAFF.